This T cell receptor beta chain was sequenced for a study of beta chain features in type 1 diabetes. Study-wide points: Shorter templates may be favored by PCR, equally so in patients and controls. VDJ junctions from patients with type 1 diabetes contained fewer insertions and more deletions.

Expressed TCRB transcripts were sequenced after all isolated RNA was converted to cDNA. Here immunoSEQ multiplex PCR was the method, and the copy in TCRdb shows in-frame clones only, minus some. This table has roughly 240,000 clones, 11% to 15% appearing once. Concerning this clone itself: Its antigen is not known.

The ends lost 0 bases at V and 4 bases at J; junction bases unmatched: 3. Germline values: CDR1 SGDLS, CDR2 YYNGEE. CDR3 length: 15 amino acids. CD45RO/CCR7/CD25/CD127/CD95/CD27 staining was used to isolate CD4+ naive, central memory, regulatory and stem cell-like memory cells by sorting. The V call is TRBV9, the J call TRBJ1-2; 10 nucleotides agree with TRBD1. The sequenced sample consisted of naive CD4+ T cells from blood. The sequence was collected from a woman aged 40-49 years in good health. As DNA, the CDR3 is TGTGCCAGCAGCGTAGCTTGGGACAGGGGCTATGGCTACACCTTC. Residues: CASSVAWDRGYGYTF.